This TCR beta chain was recorded in a study of cytotoxic CD8 clonotypes in ibrutinib-treated CLL. The study's findings and limits: Public clonotypes showed up rarely, and on treatment they shrank or held steady. Progressing patients had sampling times that differed from those of sustained-remission patients.

PBMCs were cryopreserved, and roughly 2.2 micrograms of genomic DNA from them went into TCR beta libraries. Depths of 1 in 200,000 to 1 in 1 million T cells were the sequencing target. Produced via immunoSEQ multiplex PCR; TCRdb's table is partial and in-frame only. Here the sample spans 30,000 to 50,000 clones, about two thirds being singletons. The CDR3 contains 16 residues. Germline assignment: CDR1 MNHEY and CDR2 SMNVEV (reference sequence). J gave up 4 bases and V 0 bases, and 6 bases lay outside the gene matches. This clone was counted a single time. The antigen is undetermined. The chain carries TRBV27 and TRBJ2-7; 10 nucleotides agree with TRBD1. This specimen was PBMCs, taken at disease progression, from a patient treated with ibrutinib. The TCR comes from a human donor with chronic lymphocytic leukemia. CDR3 sequence (DNA): TGTGCCAGCAGTTTATCAACGGGACAGGGGTCATACGAGCAGTACTTC. This gives the protein CASSLSTGQGSYEQYF.